This T cell receptor beta chain was sequenced during a study of T cells in Graves' hyperthyroidism and ophthalmopathy. Findings of the study overall: In simple terms, a model built on 13 V-J features told ophthalmopathy apart from stable hyperthyroidism. Researchers found most expanded thyroid clonotypes above 0.001 in blood as well.

This clonotype was observed a few times. Its target is unknown. A NOSPECS grade of at least 4, a Clinical Activity Score of at least 3 and duration under 3 months were recorded in ophthalmopathy patients. PBMCs were sourced from less than 12 ml fresh peripheral blood. TCR beta CDR3 regions were amplified from RNA. RT-PCR in the first round (using the HTBI primer set) targeted the TCR CDR3. TCRdb re-called the multiplex PCR reads with MiXCR, one entry per CDR3 protein. The table includes approximately 490,000 distinct CDR3 sequences, 20% to 25% detected once. The CDR3 has 14 amino acids. The J segment lost 0 bases and the V segment lost 3 bases, leaving 4 bases of the junction unmatched. Germline values: CDR1 GTSNPN, CDR2 SVGIG (reference sequence).

The TCR sequence derives from a woman aged 70-85 years with Graves' ophthalmopathy. Sequenced: blood. V usage is TRBV30 and J usage is TRBJ1-2; 7 positions agree with TRBD1. CDR3 coding DNA: TGTGCCTGGAGGGACAGGCTAACTAACTATGGCTACACCTTC. Amino acids: CAWRDRLTNYGYTF.